One sample yielded the 30 T cell receptor beta chains listed below, sequenced in a study of beta chain features in type 1 diabetes. All of the isolated RNA was reverse transcribed, so expressed TCRB transcripts were sequenced. Repertoires were generated with immunoSEQ multiplex PCR, while TCRdb's copy carries only in-frame clones and drops some. The sample records a few hundred thousand clones, around 12% being singletons. General study points: Shorter TCRB CDR3s, moderately but significantly so, were found in Type 1 diabetes patients in all four CD4+ subsets.

The antigens these receptors bind are not known. The sequencing sample was made of naive CD4+ T cells from blood. The receptors were gathered from a woman between 18 and 29 years old with type 1 diabetes.

This clone was seen a few times. This chain links TRBV5-1 with TRBJ2-5, with 7 bases that match TRBD2. The CDR3 runs to 16 residues. Germline V gene data show CDR1 as SGHRS and CDR2 as YFSETQ. Trimming removed 0 bases from V and 2 bases from J; junction bases left unmatched: 7. The CDR3 loop reads CASSLESSGVQETQYF. The CDR3 coding sequence is TGCGCCAGCAGCTTGGAATCTAGCGGAGTGCAAGAGACCCAGTACTTC.

This sequence joins TRBV27 and TRBJ1-5; 7 bases agree with TRBD1. The CDR3 consists of 16 residues. V was pared by 6 bases and J by 9 bases, with 17 bases of the junction left unmatched. Germline-derived CDR1 and CDR2 are MNHEY and SMNVEV (reference sequence). The CDR3 DNA is TGTGCCAGCAGGGGACAGACTCCGTTTACCCCAATGCCCCAGCATTTT. The encoded protein is CASRGQTPFTPMPQHF.

This chain joins TRBV6-5 and TRBJ2-3, with a tentative D call TRBD1 (6 bases). This CDR3 has 15 residues. Trimming removed 5 bases at V and 0 bases at J, with 12 bases between. Germline CDR1 is MNHEY and CDR2 is SVGAGI. The CDR3 protein is CASSRTAPSTDTQYF. CDR3 DNA: TGTGCCAGCAGTCGGACAGCCCCTAGCACAGATACGCAGTATTTT.

This chain joins TRBV5-1 and TRBJ2-5; 9 nucleotides align to TRBD1. Germline values: CDR1 SGHRS, CDR2 YFSETQ. The CDR3 contains 15 residues. After removal of 4 bases from V and 5 bases from J, the junction contained 9 bases not matched to a gene. CDR3 nucleotide sequence: TGCGCCAGCAGCGGTCGGACAGGGGAAGGGGAGACCCAGTACTTC. Its translation: CASSGRTGEGETQYF.

The gene calls are TRBV29-1 and TRBJ1-1; weak D call: TRBD1 (6 bases). Trimming cost V 7 bases and J 6 bases, with 21 bases left between them. Germline V lookup: CDR1 SQVTM, CDR2 ANQGSEA. This CDR3 spans 14 amino acids. CDR3 DNA: TGCAGCGGTGGAGATTTCCAGGGGCTGGCTGAAGCTTTCTTT. Its protein product is CSGGDFQGLAEAFF.

The rearrangement joins TRBV4-3 to TRBJ2-1; TRBD2 aligns across 9 bases. Germline CDR1 is LGHNA and CDR2 is YSLEER. The CDR3 is made up of 15 amino acids. The junction had 9 bases not matched to a gene; V was cut back by 4 bases and J by 8 bases. Here the CDR3 reads CASSRGLAPQDEQFF. The DNA for the CDR3 is TGCGCCAGCAGCCGTGGACTAGCGCCTCAGGATGAGCAGTTCTTC.

The chain couples TRBV28 to TRBJ2-6; D gene ambiguous. Germline V lookup: CDR1 MDHEN, CDR2 SYDVKM. The CDR3 sequence is 14 residues long. V lost 3 bases, J lost 0 bases, and 3 bases lay in between. As DNA, the CDR3 is TGTGCCAGCAGTTTCTACTCTGGGGCCAACGTCCTGACTTTC. Amino acids: CASSFYSGANVLTF.

As concerns this clone: A junction boundary mismatches the germline segment, possibly from a read error. The rearrangement joins TRBV7-9 to TRBJ2-7, with D maybe TRBD1 (5 bases). Germline loops: CDR1 SEHNR, CDR2 FQNEAQ (reference sequence). The CDR3 is 13 residues long. Here the CDR3 DNA reads TGTGCCAGCAGCTCCCAAATCAGGGCCGGCGTGGACTTC. Translation: CASSSQIRAGVDF. Combining the CDR3 with reference TRBV7-9 and TRBJ2-7 gives the whole variable domain DTGVSQNPRHKITKRGQNVTFRCDPISEHNRLYWYRQTLGQGPEFLTYFQNEAQLEKSRLLSDRFSAERPKGSFSTLEIQRTEQGDSAMYLCASSSQIRAGVDFGPGTRLTVT.

This clone was found a few times. The V and J genes are TRBV22-1 and TRBJ2-7; TRBD1 was called by the table and not checked on the DNA. TRBV22-1 is given as a pseudogene. CDR3 length: 16 residues. As DNA, the CDR3 is TGTCCTGGGAGCGCAAAGTCCGCCAGGGTAACATGCGAGCAGTACTTC. Protein product: CPGSAKSARVTCEQYF.

The chain uses TRBV19 and TRBJ2-1, with 7 bases identical to TRBD1. The CDR3 runs 14 residues. V was clipped by 5 bases and J by 6 bases; unmatched bases: 7. The V gene's germline CDR1 is LNHDA and CDR2 SQIVND (reference sequence). The CDR3 region has the DNA TGTGCCAGTAGTGGAGACAGGGTAGTCAATGAGCAGTTCTTC. Residues: CASSGDRVVNEQFF.

The genes are TRBV15 and TRBJ2-2; D unresolved. V lost 1 base and J 3 bases, leaving 6 bases between the germline ends. This CDR3 is built from 14 residues. The germline CDR1 and CDR2 sequences are LNHNV and YYDKDF (reference sequence). CDR3 coding DNA: TGTGCCACCAGCAGAGGCACAGACACCGGGGAGCTGTTTTTT. Protein product: CATSRGTDTGELFF.

This chain links TRBV13 with TRBJ2-1; TRBD2 matches at 12 bases. CDR3 length: 15 amino acids. From germline, CDR1 is PRHDT and CDR2 FYEKMQ (reference sequence). Germline trimming cut 5 bases from V and 9 bases from J; bases unmatched to any gene: 8. The CDR3 DNA sequence: TGTGCCAGCAGCCCCCCTAGCGGGGGGGGAGGTGAGCAGTTCTTC. Its protein is CASSPPSGGGGEQFF.

This chain uses TRBV5-1 with TRBJ2-1; 8 nucleotides line up with TRBD2. Germline assignment: CDR1 SGHRS and CDR2 YFSETQ. V shed 7 bases and J 1 base; nucleotides not matched to a gene: 7. This CDR3 has 15 residues. The CDR3 reads CASSRLAGSYNEQFF. CDR3 coding DNA: TGCGCCAGCTCGCGGCTAGCGGGTTCCTACAATGAGCAGTTCTTC.

This sequence joins TRBV6-5 and TRBJ2-1; TRBD2 aligns across 8 bases. The trim removed 6 bases at V and 9 bases at J, leaving 13 bases unmatched. The germline CDR1 and CDR2 sequences are MNHEY and SVGAGI. The CDR3 runs to 15 residues. DNA for the CDR3: TGTGCCAGCAGAGTAGCAGGGACTAGTCGCGGTGAGCAGTTCTTC. It is translated as CASRVAGTSRGEQFF.

In this sample, this clone turned up a few times. This chain links TRBV9 with TRBJ2-7; D might be TRBD1 (6 bases). Per germline, CDR1 SGDLS and CDR2 YYNGEE. This CDR3 has 15 amino acids. The V and J ends lost 4 bases and 2 bases respectively, with 16 bases between them. The CDR3 sequence is CASSPQEGGPYEQYF. The DNA of the CDR3 is TGTGCCAGCAGCCCCCAAGAAGGGGGACCCTACGAGCAGTACTTC.

This clone has only a few counts. The chain employs TRBV29-1 and TRBJ2-2; 10 bases align to TRBD1. This CDR3 is built from 14 residues. Germline V lookup: CDR1 SQVTM, CDR2 ANQGSEA. Trimming at V came to 7 bases and at J to 8 bases, leaving 10 bases not matched to a gene. The CDR3 coding sequence is TGCAGCGCCTTCGACAGGGGGCAAGTGGGGGAGCTGTTTTTT. This codes for CSAFDRGQVGELFF.

This clone was observed a handful of times. The chain links TRBV7-9 to TRBJ2-1, with 8 bases identical to TRBD1. This CDR3 spans 15 amino acids. V trimming: 2 bases; J trimming: 4 bases; junction bases outside the gene matches: 4. Germline CDR1 is SEHNR and CDR2 is FQNEAQ (reference sequence). The CDR3 DNA reads as TGTGCCAGCAGCTTAATAGGGACAGGATACAATGAGCAGTTCTTC. As protein: CASSLIGTGYNEQFF.

The V call is TRBV27, the J call TRBJ2-1, with D possibly being TRBD2 (5 bases). Trimming shortened V by 4 bases and J by 0 bases, and 7 bases separated the two germline ends. Germline-derived CDR1 and CDR2 are MNHEY and SMNVEV (reference sequence). The CDR3 totals 14 residues. The CDR3 nucleotides are TGTGCCAGCAGTTGGAGCGGCTCCTACAATGAGCAGTTCTTC. As protein: CASSWSGSYNEQFF.

J is TRBJ2-2 and V is TRBV5-6; D remains unclear. The CDR3 totals 13 residues. V lost 0 bases, J lost 7 bases, and 7 bases lay in between. Germline V gene lookup returns CDR1 SGHDT and CDR2 YYEEEE. CDR3 nucleotides: TGTGCCAGCAGCTTGGGACTTCACGGGGAGCTGTTTTTT. It is translated as CASSLGLHGELFF.

The table lists this clone with a few counts. The chain has TRBV2 and TRBJ1-1, with 8 bases fitting TRBD1. Germline V gene data show CDR1 as SNHLY and CDR2 as FYNNEI. The CDR3 extends over 13 amino acids. V shed 7 bases and J 1 base; nucleotides not matched to a gene: 2. CDR3 in amino acids: CASTGQANTEAFF. The CDR3 region has the DNA TGTGCCAGCACGGGACAGGCGAACACTGAAGCTTTCTTT.

The gene calls are TRBV2 and TRBJ2-7, with a tentative D call TRBD2 (5 bases). V shed 3 bases and J shed 0 bases, with 9 bases lying between them. CDR1 and CDR2 from the germline V gene are SNHLY and FYNNEI. The CDR3 consists of 14 residues. CDR3 region: CASSEWRSSYEQYF. DNA for the CDR3: TGTGCCAGCAGTGAGTGGAGGAGCTCCTACGAGCAGTACTTC. Complete variable domain (other parts from reference TRBV2 and TRBJ2-7): EPEVTQTPSHQVTQMGQEVILRCVPISNHLYFYWYRQILGQKVEFLVSFYNNEISEKSEIFDDQFSVERPDGSNFTLKIRSTKLEDSAMYFCASSEWRSSYEQYFGPGTRLTVT.

This clone turned up a few times. The chain employs TRBV4-1 and TRBJ2-5; tentative D call: TRBD2 (5 bases). The V end was cut by 5 bases, the J end by 5 bases, with 21 bases between. The CDR3 is made up of 16 amino acids. Per the germline V gene, CDR1 is MGHRA and CDR2 is YSYEKL. This chain's CDR3 is CASSSRRAPERETQYF. As DNA, the CDR3 is TGCGCCAGCAGCTCAAGGCGGGCCCCAGAGAGGGAGACCCAGTACTTC.

This clone has more than one count but fewer than ten. The gene calls are TRBV12-5 and TRBJ1-5; 10 nucleotides align to TRBD1. The CDR3 loop spans 17 amino acids. V lost 2 bases, J lost 3 bases, and 7 bases stayed unmatched. CDR1 and CDR2 from the germline V gene are LGHNT and FRNRAP. CDR3: CASGLSAGTGANQPQHF. The CDR3 DNA follows: TGTGCTAGTGGTTTGTCAGCCGGGACAGGGGCCAATCAGCCCCAGCATTTT. Looking up the rest from reference TRBV12-5 and TRBJ1-5 gives the full variable domain: DARVTQTPRHKVTEMGQEVTMRCQPILGHNTVFWYRQTMMQGLELLAYFRNRAPLDDSGMPKDRFSAEMPDATLATLKIQPSEPRDSAVYFCASGLSAGTGANQPQHFGDGTRLSIL.

This clone was seen only a few times. V gene TRBV7-9 combines with J gene TRBJ2-7; 7 positions agree with TRBD1. V was pared by 5 bases and J by 5 bases, with 12 bases of the junction left unmatched. This CDR3 is built from 15 residues. CDR1 and CDR2 from the germline V gene are SEHNR and FQNEAQ (reference sequence). CDR3 in amino acids: CASSHEGARRDEQYF. The CDR3 DNA follows: TGTGCCAGCAGCCACGAGGGGGCCCGCAGGGACGAGCAGTACTTC.

This clone appeared a few times. This chain links TRBV7-9 with TRBJ1-5, with TRBD1 as a possible D gene (6 bases). The CDR3 runs 16 residues. Germline CDR1 and CDR2: SEHNR and FQNEAQ (reference sequence). Trimming left V 1 base short and J 2 bases short, with 12 bases between. CDR3 amino acids: CASSLGLAGGNQPQHF. DNA for the CDR3: TGTGCCAGCAGCTTAGGGCTGGCAGGGGGCAATCAGCCCCAGCATTTT.

This clone was seen more than once but under ten times. The J gene is TRBJ2-3, the V gene TRBV9; D gene unclear. V shed 3 bases and J shed 1 base, with 9 bases lying between them. CDR1 is SGDLS, CDR2 YYNGEE, per germline. This CDR3 comprises 14 residues. CDR3 nucleotides: TGTGCCAGCAGCGGAACTACTCGCACAGATACGCAGTATTTT. Translated: CASSGTTRTDTQYF.

V usage is TRBV30 and J usage is TRBJ1-1; D unclear. V dropped 5 bases and J dropped 13 bases, with 17 bases sitting between them. The CDR3 has 11 amino acids. The V gene's germline CDR1 is GTSNPN and CDR2 SVGIG (reference sequence). The CDR3 region has the DNA TGTGCCTGGGGCCGGGGAGGGTTGGATTTCTTT. Residues: CAWGRGGLDFF.

The chain recombines TRBV11-2 with TRBJ2-2; D is possibly TRBD2 (6 bases). The V gene lost 4 bases and the J gene lost 2 bases, with 11 bases spanning the gap. The CDR3 runs 15 residues. CDR1 and CDR2 from the germline V gene are SGHAT and FQNNGV. The chain's CDR3 is CASSSGTHNTGELFF. In DNA, the CDR3 is TGTGCCAGCAGCTCAGGGACTCACAACACCGGGGAGCTGTTTTTT.

The table lists this clone with a few counts. The rearrangement links TRBV30 to TRBJ1-2; no clear D. The V and J ends lost 0 bases and 6 bases respectively, with 26 bases between them. This CDR3 contains 18 residues. The germline V gene encodes CDR1 GTSNPN and CDR2 SVGIG (reference sequence). Here the CDR3 reads CAWSVSLGRLGRADGYTF. The CDR3 region has the DNA TGTGCCTGGAGTGTGAGTCTAGGGAGGCTTGGGCGGGCAGATGGCTACACCTTC.

The chain recombines TRBV5-1 with TRBJ2-3, with D possibly matching TRBD1 (6 bases). Trimming took 4 bases from V and 2 from J, leaving 11 bases between them. The CDR3 is made up of 14 amino acids. Germline V CDR1 and CDR2: SGHRS, YFSETQ. CDR3 in amino acids: CASSAGQSTDTQYF. The CDR3 nucleotides read TGCGCCAGCAGCGCTGGACAGTCCACAGATACGCAGTATTTT.